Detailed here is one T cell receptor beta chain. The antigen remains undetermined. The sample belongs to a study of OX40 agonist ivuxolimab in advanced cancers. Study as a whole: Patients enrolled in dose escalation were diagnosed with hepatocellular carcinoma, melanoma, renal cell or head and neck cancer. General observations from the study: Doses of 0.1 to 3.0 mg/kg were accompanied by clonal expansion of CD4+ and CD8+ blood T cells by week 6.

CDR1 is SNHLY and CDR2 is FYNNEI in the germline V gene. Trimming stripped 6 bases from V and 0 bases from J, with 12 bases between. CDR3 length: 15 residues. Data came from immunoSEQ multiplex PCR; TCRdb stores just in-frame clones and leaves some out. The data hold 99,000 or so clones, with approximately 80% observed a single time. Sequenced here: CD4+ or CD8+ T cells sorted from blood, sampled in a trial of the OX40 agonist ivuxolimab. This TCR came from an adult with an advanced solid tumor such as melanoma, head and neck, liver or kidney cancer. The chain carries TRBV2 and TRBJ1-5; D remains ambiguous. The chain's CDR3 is CASRRGGNSNQPQHF. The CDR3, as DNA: TGTGCCAGCAGACGTGGAGGGAATAGCAATCAGCCCCAGCATTTT.